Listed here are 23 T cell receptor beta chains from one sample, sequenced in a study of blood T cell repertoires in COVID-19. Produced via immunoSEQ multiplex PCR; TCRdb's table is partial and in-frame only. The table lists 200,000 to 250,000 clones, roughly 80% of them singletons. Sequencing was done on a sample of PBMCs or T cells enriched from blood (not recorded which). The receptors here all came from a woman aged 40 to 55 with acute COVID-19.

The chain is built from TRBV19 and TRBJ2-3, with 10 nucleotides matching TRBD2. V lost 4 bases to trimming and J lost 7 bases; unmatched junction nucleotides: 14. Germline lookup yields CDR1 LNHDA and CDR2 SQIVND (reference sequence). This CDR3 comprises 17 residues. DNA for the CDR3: TGTGCCAGTAGTAATGAGCGGGGGGGCGCTAGAGAGAATACGCAGTATTTT. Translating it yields CASSNERGGARENTQYF.

The chain's CDR3 is CASSQVFGGANTGELFF. CDR3 nucleotide sequence: TGTGCCAGCAGCCAAGTATTCGGCGGAGCGAACACCGGGGAGCTGTTTTTT. The V gene is TRBV3-1 (or the pseudogene TRBV3-2), the J gene TRBJ2-2; D call uncertain. Germline V gives CDR1 LGHDT, CDR2 YNNKEL (reference sequence). Trimming left V 1 base short and J 0 bases short, with 12 bases between. There are 17 residues in the CDR3.

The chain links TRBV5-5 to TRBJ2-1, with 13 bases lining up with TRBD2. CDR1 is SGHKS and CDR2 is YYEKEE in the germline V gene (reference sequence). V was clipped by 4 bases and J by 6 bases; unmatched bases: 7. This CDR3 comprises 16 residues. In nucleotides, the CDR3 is TGTGCCAGCAGCCTCCGGACTAGCGGGAGCGCCAATGAGCAGTTCTTC. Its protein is CASSLRTSGSANEQFF.

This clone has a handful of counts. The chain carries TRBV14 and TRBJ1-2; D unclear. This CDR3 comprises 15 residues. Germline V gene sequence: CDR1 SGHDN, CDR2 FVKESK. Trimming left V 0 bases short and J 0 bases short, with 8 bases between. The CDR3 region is CASSQEGRANYGYTF. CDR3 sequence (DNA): TGTGCCAGCAGCCAAGAGGGCAGAGCTAACTATGGCTACACCTTC.

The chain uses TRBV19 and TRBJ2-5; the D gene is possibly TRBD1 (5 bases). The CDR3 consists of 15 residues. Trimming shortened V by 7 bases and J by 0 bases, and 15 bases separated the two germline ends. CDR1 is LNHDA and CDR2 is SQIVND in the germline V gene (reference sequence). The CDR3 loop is CASTQGLGYQETQYF. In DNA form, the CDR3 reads TGTGCCAGTACCCAGGGCTTAGGGTACCAAGAGACCCAGTACTTC.

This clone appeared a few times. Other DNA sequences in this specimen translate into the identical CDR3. CDR3 bases: TGTGCCAGCAGTGAATCCGGCTATAATTCACCCCTCCACTTT. Amino acids: CASSESGYNSPLHF. The chain recombines TRBV25-1 with TRBJ1-6, with D unresolved. V gave up 1 base and J gave up 3 bases, with 4 bases separating them. This CDR3 is built from 14 residues. Germline V gives CDR1 MGHDK, CDR2 SYGVNS.

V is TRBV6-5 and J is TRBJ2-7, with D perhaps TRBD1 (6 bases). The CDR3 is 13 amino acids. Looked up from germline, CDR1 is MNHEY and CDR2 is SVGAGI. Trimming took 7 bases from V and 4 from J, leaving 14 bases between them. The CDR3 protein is CASTRGTGYEQYF. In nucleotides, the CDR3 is TGTGCCAGCACTAGGGGGACCGGATACGAGCAGTACTTC.

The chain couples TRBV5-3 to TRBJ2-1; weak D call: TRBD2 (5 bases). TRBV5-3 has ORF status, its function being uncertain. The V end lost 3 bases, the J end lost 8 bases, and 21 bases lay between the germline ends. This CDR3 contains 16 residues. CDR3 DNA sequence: TGTGCCAGAAGCTCCGGACTCCCGTGGGCCCATTATGAGCAGTTCTTC. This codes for CARSSGLPWAHYEQFF.

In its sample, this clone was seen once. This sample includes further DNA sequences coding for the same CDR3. The CDR3 sequence: CASSQELAGVTGELFF. DNA for the CDR3: TGTGCCAGCAGCCAAGAGTTAGCGGGGGTCACCGGGGAGCTGTTTTTT. The rearrangement uses TRBV3-1 (or the pseudogene TRBV3-2) and TRBJ2-2, with TRBD2 matching 9 bases. The V gene end was trimmed by 0 bases and the J gene end by 4 bases; junction bases not matched to a gene: 3. Germline V lookup: CDR1 LGHDT, CDR2 YNNKEL (reference sequence). The CDR3 has 16 residues.

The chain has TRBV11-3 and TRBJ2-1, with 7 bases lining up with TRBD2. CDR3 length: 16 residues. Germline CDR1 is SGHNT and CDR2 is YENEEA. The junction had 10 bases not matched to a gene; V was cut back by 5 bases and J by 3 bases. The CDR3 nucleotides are TGTGCCAGCAGCGCCCGGGGCGGGAGTAACTACAATGAGCAGTTCTTC. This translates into CASSARGGSNYNEQFF.

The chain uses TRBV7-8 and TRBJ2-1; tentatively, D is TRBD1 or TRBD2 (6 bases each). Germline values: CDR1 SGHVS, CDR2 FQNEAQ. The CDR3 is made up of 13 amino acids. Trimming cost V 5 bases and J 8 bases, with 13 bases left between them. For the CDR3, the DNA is TGTGCCAGCAGCCGCGGGACAAAAGATGAGCAGTTCTTC. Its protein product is CASSRGTKDEQFF.

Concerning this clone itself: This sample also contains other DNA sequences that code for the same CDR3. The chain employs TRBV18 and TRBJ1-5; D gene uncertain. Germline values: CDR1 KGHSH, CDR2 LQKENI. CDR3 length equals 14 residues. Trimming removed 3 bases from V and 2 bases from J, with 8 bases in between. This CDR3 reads CASSPSPGNQPQHF. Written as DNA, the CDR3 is TGTGCCAGCTCACCGAGCCCGGGCAATCAGCCCCAGCATTTT.

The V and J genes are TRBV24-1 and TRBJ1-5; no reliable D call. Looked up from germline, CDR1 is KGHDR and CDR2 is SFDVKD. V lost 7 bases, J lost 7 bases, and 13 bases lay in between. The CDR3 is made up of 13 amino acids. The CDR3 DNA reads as TGTGCCACCAGCCCCGGACTGAGACAGCCCCAGCATTTT. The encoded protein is CATSPGLRQPQHF.

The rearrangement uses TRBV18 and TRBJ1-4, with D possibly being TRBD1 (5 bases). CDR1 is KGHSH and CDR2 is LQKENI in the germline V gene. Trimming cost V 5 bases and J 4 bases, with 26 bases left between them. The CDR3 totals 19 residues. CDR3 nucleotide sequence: TGTGCCAGCTCAAAAAAGACAGCACCCGTGAGCTTCATTAATGAAAAACTGTTTTTT. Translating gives CASSKKTAPVSFINEKLFF.

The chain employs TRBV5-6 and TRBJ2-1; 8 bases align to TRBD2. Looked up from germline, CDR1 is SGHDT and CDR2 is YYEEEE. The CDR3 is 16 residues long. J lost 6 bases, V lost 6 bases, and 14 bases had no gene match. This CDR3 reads CASTALAGSSANEQFF. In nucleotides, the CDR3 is TGTGCCAGCACCGCCTTAGCGGGGAGTTCCGCCAATGAGCAGTTCTTC.

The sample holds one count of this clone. CDR3 amino acids: CAWSVQIGVHGYTF. The CDR3 DNA sequence: TGTGCCTGGAGTGTACAGATAGGGGTGCATGGCTACACCTTC. This chain connects TRBV30 to TRBJ1-2, with D perhaps matching TRBD1 (5 bases). V was clipped by 0 bases and J by 6 bases, with 14 bases between them. CDR1 and CDR2 (germline): GTSNPN, SVGIG (reference sequence). CDR3 length equals 14 residues.

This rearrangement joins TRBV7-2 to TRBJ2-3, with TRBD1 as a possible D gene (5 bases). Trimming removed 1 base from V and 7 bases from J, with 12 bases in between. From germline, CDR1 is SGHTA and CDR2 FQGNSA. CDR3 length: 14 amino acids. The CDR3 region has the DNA TGTGCCAGCAGCTTAGATAGACAGAGGTATACGCAGTATTTT. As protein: CASSLDRQRYTQYF.

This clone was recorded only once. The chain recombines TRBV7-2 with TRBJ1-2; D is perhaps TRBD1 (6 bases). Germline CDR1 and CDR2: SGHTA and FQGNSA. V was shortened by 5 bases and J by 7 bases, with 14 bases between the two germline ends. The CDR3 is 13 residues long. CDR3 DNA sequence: TGTGCCAGCAGCCCACAGGGAGTTAGTGGCTACACCTTC. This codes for CASSPQGVSGYTF. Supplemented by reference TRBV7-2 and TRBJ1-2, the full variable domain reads GAGVSQSPSNKVTEKGKDVELRCDPISGHTALYWYRQSLGQGLEFLIYFQGNSAPDKSGLPSDRFSAERTGGSVSTLTIQRTQQEDSAVYLCASSPQGVSGYTFGSGTRLTVV.

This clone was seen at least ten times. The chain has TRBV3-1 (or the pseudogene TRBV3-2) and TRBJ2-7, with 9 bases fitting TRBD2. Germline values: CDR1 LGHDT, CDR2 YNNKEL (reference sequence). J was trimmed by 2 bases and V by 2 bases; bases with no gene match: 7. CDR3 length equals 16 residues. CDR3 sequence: CASSQTLGLAAYEQYF. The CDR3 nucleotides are TGTGCCAGCAGCCAAACCCTGGGACTAGCCGCCTACGAGCAGTACTTC.

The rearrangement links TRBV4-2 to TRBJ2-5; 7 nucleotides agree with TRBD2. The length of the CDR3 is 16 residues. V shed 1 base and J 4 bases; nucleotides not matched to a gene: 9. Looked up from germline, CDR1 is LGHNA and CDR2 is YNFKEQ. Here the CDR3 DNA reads TGTGCCAGCAGCCAAGGGCTAGCGGTTATACTAGAGACCCAGTACTTC. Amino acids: CASSQGLAVILETQYF.

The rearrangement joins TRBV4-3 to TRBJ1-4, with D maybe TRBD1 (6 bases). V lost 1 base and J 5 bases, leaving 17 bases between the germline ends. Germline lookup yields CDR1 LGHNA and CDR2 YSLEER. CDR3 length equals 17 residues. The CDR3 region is CASSQARGGGGNEKLFF. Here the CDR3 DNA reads TGCGCCAGCAGCCAAGCTCGGGGAGGGGGAGGGAATGAAAAACTGTTTTTT.

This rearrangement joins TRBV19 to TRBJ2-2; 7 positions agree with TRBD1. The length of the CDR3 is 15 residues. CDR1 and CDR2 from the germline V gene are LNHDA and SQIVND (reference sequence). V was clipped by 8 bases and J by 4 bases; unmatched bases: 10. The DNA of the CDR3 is TGTGCCAGTTTCCCGAGGACAGGCGTCACCGGGGAGCTGTTTTTT. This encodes CASFPRTGVTGELFF.

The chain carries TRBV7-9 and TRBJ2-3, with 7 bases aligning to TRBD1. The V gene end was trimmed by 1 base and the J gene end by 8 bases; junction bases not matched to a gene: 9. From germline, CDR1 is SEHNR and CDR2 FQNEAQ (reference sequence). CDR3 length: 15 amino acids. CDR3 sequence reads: CASSLGTGTGFTQYF. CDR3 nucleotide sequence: TGTGCCAGCAGCTTAGGGACAGGCACAGGATTTACGCAGTATTTT.